A single T cell receptor (beta chain) is shown here with its context. The antigen is unknown. With constant-segment primers, 5'RACE yielded cDNA libraries of TCR alpha and TCR beta that carried sample barcodes and UMIs. From the 5' RACE reads, TCRdb called clonotypes with MiXCR, one entry per CDR3 protein. The table has about 290,000 distinct CDR3 sequences, about a sixth seen once. CDR3 size: 14 residues. Trimming cost V 2 bases and J 7 bases; bases outside gene matches: 8. In germline, CDR1 is SEHNR, CDR2 FQNEAQ (reference sequence). The sample is drawn from a study of T-cell memory formation after mild COVID-19. Study-level results: CD4+ clones that contracted lay mainly in CM and EM; CD8+ ones lay in EMRA. Pre-infection memory harbored some responding clones, suggesting cross-reactive memory joined.

Sequenced material: PBMCs or a T cell subset sorted from them (not recorded which). The receptor was derived from a man aged 18-30 years who had mild COVID-19 (a few samples of this study predate the infection). Cell type and time point are not known. The chain employs TRBV7-9 and TRBJ2-7; TRBD2 aligns across 7 bases. CDR3 bases: TGTGCCAGCAGCTTATTGCCGGGGGGAAAAGAGCAGTACTTC. It specifies CASSLLPGGKEQYF.